This T cell receptor beta chain was obtained from a study of blood T cell repertoires in COVID-19. Study in general: Sample material is recorded as cDNA or gDNA derived from T cells, B-cell-depleted T cells, or PBMCs.

TCRdb's table, derived via immunoSEQ multiplex PCR, lists solely in-frame clones and lacks some. The sample shows fewer than 50,000 clones, 90% to 95% of them seen only once. V shed 1 base and J shed 0 bases, with 6 bases lying between them. This CDR3 is built from 14 residues. Germline values: CDR1 ENHRY, CDR2 SYGVKD. The sequence derives from a man over 45 with COVID-19, enrolled during active disease. The V gene is TRBV10-3, the J gene TRBJ2-5; D is unresolved. The sequencing input was peripheral blood. The chain's CDR3 is CAISELADQETQYF. DNA for the CDR3: TGTGCCATCAGTGAGTTAGCAGACCAAGAGACCCAGTACTTC.